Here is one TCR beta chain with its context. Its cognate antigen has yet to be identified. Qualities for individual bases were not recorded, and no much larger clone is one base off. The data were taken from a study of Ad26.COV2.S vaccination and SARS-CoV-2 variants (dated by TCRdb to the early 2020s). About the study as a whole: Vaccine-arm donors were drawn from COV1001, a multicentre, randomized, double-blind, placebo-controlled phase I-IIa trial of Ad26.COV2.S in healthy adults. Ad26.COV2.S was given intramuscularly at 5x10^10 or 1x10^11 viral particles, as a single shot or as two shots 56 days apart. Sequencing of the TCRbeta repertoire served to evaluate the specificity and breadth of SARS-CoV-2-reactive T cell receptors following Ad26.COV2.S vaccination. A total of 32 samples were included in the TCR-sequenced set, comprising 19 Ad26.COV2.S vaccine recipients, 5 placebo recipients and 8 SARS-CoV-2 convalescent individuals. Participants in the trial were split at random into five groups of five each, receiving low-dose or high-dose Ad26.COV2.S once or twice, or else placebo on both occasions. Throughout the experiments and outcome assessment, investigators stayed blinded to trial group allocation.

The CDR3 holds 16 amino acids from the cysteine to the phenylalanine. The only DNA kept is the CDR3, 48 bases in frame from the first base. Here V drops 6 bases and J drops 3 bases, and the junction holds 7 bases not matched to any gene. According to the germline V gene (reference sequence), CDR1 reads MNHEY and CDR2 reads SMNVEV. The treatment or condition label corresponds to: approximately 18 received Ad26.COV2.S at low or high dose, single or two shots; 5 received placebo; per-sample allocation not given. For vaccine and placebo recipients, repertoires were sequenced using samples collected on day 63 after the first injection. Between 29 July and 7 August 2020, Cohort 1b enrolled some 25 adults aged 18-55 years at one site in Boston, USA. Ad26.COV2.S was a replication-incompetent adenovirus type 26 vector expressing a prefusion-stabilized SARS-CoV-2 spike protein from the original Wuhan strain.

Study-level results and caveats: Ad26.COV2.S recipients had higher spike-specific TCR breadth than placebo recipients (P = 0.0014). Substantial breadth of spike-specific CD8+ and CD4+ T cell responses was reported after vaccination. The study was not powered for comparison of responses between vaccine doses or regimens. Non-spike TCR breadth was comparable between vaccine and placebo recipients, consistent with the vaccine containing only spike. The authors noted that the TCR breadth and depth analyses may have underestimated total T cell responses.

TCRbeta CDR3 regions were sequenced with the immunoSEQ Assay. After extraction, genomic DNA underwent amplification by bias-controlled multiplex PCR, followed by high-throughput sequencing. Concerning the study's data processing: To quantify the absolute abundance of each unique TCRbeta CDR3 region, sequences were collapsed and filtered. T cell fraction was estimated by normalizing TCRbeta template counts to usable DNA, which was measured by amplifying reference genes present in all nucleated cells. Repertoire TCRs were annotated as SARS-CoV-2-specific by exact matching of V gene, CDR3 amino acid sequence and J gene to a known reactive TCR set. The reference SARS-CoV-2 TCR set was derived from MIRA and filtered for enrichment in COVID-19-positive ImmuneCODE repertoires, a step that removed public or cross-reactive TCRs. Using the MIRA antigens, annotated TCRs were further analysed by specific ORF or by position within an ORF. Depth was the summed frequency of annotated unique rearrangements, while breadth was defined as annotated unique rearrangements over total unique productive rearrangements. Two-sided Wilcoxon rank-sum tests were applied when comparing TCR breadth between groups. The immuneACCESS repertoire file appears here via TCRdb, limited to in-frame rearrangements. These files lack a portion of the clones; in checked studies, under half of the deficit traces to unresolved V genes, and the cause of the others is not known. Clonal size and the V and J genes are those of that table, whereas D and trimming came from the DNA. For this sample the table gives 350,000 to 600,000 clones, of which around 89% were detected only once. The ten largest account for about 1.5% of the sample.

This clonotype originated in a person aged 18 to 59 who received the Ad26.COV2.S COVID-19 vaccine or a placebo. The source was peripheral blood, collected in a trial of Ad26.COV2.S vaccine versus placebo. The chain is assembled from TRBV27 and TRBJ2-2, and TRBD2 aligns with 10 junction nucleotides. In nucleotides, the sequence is TGTGCCAGCAGACAGAGCGGGAGGGCCTACACCGGGGAGCTGTTTTTT. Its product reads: CASRQSGRAYTGELFF.